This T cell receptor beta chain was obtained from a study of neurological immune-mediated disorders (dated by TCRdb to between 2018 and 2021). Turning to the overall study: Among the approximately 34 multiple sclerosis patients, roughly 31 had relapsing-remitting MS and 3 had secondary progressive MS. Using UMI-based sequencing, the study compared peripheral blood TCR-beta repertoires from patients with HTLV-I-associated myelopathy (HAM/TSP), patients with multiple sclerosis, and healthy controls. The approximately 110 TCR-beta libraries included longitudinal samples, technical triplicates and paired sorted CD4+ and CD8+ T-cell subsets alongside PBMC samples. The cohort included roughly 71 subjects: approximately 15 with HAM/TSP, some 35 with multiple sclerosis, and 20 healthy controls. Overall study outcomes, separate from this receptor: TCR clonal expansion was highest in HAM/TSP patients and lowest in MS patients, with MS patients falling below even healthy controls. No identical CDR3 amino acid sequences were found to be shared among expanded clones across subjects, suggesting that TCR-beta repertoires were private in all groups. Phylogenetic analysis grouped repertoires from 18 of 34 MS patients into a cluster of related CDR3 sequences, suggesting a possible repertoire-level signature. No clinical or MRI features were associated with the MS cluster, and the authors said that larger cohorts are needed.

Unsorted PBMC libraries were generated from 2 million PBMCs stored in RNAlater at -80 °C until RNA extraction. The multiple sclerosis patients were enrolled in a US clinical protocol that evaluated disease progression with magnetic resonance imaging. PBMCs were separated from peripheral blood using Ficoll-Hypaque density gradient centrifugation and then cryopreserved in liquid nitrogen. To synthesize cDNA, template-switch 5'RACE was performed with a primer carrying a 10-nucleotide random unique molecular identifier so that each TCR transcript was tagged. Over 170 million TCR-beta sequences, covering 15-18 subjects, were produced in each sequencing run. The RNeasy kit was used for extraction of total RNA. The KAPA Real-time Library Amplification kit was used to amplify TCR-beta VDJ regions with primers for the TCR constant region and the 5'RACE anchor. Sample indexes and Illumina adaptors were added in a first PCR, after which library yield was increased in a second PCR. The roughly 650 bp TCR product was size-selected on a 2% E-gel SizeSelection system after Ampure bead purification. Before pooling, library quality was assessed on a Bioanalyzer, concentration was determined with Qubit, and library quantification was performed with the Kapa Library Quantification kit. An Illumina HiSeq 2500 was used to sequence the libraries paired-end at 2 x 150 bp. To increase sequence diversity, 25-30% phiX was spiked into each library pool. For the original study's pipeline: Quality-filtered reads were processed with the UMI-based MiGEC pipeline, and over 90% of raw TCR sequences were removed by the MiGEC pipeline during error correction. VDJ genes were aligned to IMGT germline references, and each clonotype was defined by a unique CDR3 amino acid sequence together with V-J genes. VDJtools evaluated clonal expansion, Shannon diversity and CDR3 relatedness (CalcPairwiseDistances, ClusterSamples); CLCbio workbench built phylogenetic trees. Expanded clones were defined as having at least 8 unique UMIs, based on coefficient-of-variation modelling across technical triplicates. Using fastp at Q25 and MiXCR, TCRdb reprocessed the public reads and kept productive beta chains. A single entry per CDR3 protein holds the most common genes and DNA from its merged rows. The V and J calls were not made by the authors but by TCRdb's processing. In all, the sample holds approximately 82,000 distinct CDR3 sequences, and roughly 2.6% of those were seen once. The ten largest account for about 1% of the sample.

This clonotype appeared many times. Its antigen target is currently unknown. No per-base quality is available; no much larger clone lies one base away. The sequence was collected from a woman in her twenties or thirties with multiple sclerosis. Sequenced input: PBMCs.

The sequence in DNA is TGTGCCACCAGCAGAGGAATAGACCGACCCTCTGGCTACACCTTC. It translates to CATSRGIDRPSGYTF. The sequence joins TRBV15 to TRBJ1-2, with the D gene call left open. Relative to germline, V is 1 base shorter and J is 7 bases shorter, with 16 bases between their ends. Its CDR3 holds 15 amino acids, cysteine through phenylalanine. Here the CDR3 DNA is all that survives: 45 bases in frame from base 1. The germline V gene encodes CDR1 LNHNV and CDR2 YYDKDF (reference sequence).